This TCR beta chain was found in a study of CD8 T cells in ankylosing spondylitis. Study-level points and caveats: In the blood and synovial fluid of reactive arthritis, some motif variants had been previously reported. Blood from ankylosing spondylitis patients appeared to carry a characteristic roughly 8-variant TCR beta motif. Reportedly, matched ankylosing spondylitis synovial fluid was significantly enriched for disease-linked clones. CD8+ by phenotype, disease-linked clones were relatively rare in peripheral blood.

The CDR3 is made up of 13 amino acids. V was shortened by 6 bases and J by 7 bases, with 14 bases between the two germline ends. Library preparation for TCR beta used quantitative 5'-RACE with molecular barcodes. TCRdb independently ran MiXCR on the 5' RACE reads; one entry per CDR3 protein. This sample has almost 400,000 distinct CDR3 sequences, with under 25% found just once. This clonotype was counted a few times. Its target is not known. This chain uses TRBV12-3 or TRBV12-4 with TRBJ2-3, with D perhaps matching TRBD1 or TRBD2 (5 bases each). What was sequenced was blood, either unsorted or a sorted T cell fraction (not recorded which). This TCR was sampled from a male donor with ankylosing spondylitis. This CDR3 reads CASSWGGQNTQYF. The CDR3 DNA sequence: TGTGCCAGCAGCTGGGGCGGGCAGAATACGCAGTATTTT.